Shown below are 17 T cell receptor beta chains from a single sample sequenced in a study of cytomegalovirus exposure and HLA in healthy donors. This PCR relied on a set of 60 Vbeta primers and 13 Jbeta primers. The repertoire was sequenced with immunoSEQ multiplex PCR; TCRdb's copy has only in-frame clones and lacks some. The data show around 130,000 clones, 70% to 80% seen once. The source material was PBMCs. The receptors stem from a man aged 18 to 30 in good health and CMV-seronegative.

This clone was counted a few times. V and J are TRBV5-1 and TRBJ1-2, with 7 bases fitting TRBD1. The trim removed 2 bases at V and 4 bases at J, leaving 11 bases unmatched. This CDR3 has 16 amino acids. Germline CDR1 SGHRS, CDR2 YFSETQ. The CDR3 nucleotides read TGCGCCAGCAGCTTCTTACAGGGGCCTGCTACCTATGGCTACACCTTC. Its protein product is CASSFLQGPATYGYTF.

The chain combines TRBV9 with TRBJ2-3; TRBD2 matches 14 bases. Losses at the gene ends were 4 bases for V and 0 bases for J; bases not matched to a gene: 13. The CDR3 has 20 amino acids. Looked up from germline, CDR1 is SGDLS and CDR2 is YYNGEE. CDR3: CASSPVAGLAGETSTDTQYF. As DNA, the CDR3 is TGTGCCAGCAGCCCGGTGGCGGGACTAGCGGGAGAAACTAGCACAGATACGCAGTATTTT.

There are a few counts of this clone. The chain uses TRBV28 and TRBJ2-1; D not certain. V shed 3 bases and J shed 9 bases, with 6 bases lying between them. CDR3 length equals 11 residues. Per the germline V gene, CDR1 is MDHEN and CDR2 is SYDVKM. CDR3 nucleotides: TGTGCCAGCAGTTTTTTCTCTGAGCAGTTCTTC. It specifies CASSFFSEQFF.

The V and J genes are TRBV6-1 and TRBJ2-7; 7 bases are a match to TRBD1. This CDR3 contains 15 residues. J gave up 1 base and V 4 bases, and 7 bases lay outside the gene matches. Germline CDR1 MNHNS, CDR2 SASEGT. The CDR3 nucleotides are TGTGCCAGCAGTGTACCCGGGACAGCTTCCTACGAGCAGTACTTC. Protein sequence: CASSVPGTASYEQYF.

This clone was counted between two and nine times. The chain combines TRBV5-1 with TRBJ2-5; TRBD1 matches at 9 bases. This CDR3 comprises 16 residues. Unmatched junction bases numbered 8, after V lost 0 bases and J lost 5 bases. Looked up from germline, CDR1 is SGHRS and CDR2 is YFSETQ. The CDR3 loop is CASSLDGTGFRETQYF. The CDR3, as DNA: TGCGCCAGCAGCTTGGATGGGACAGGGTTCCGGGAGACCCAGTACTTC.

J is TRBJ2-1 and V is TRBV6-1; maybe TRBD2 (6 bases). The ends were cut back, 2 bases at V and 5 bases at J, with 13 bases in the middle. Germline CDR1 reads MNHNS; CDR2 reads SASEGT. This CDR3 region has 15 residues. This chain's CDR3 is CASSEKRLGNNEQFF. The CDR3 DNA sequence: TGTGCCAGCAGTGAAAAGAGACTAGGGAACAATGAGCAGTTCTTC.

The V and J genes are TRBV27 and TRBJ2-7; 9 bases line up with TRBD1. J was trimmed by 2 bases and V by 0 bases; bases with no gene match: 14. The CDR3 consists of 19 residues. Per germline, CDR1 MNHEY and CDR2 SMNVEV (reference sequence). The CDR3 region is CASSLSGVNTGGLTYEQYV. The CDR3 DNA is TGTGCCAGCAGTTTATCGGGGGTTAATACAGGGGGCCTGACCTACGAGCAGTACGTC.

J is TRBJ2-5 and V is TRBV10-3; unclear D gene. The CDR3 sequence is 16 residues long. The ends were cut back, 2 bases at V and 2 bases at J, with 15 bases in the middle. The V gene's germline CDR1 is ENHRY and CDR2 SYGVKD. The CDR3 region is CAISEALLRWQETQYF. CDR3 nucleotides: TGTGCCATCAGTGAGGCCCTTTTGCGATGGCAAGAGACCCAGTACTTC.

V gene TRBV7-2 combines with J gene TRBJ2-7; tentatively, D is TRBD1 (5 bases). V was trimmed by 4 bases and J by 6 bases, leaving 16 bases between them. The germline V gene encodes CDR1 SGHTA and CDR2 FQGNSA. The CDR3 has 14 amino acids. The CDR3 bases are TGTGCCAGCAGCTACGCCAGGGCTGCGCGCGAGCAGTACTTC. Protein sequence: CASSYARAAREQYF.

The chain combines TRBV6-5 with TRBJ2-7, with 10 bases identical to TRBD2. The V segment lost 0 bases and the J segment 2 bases; nucleotides outside the gene matches: 1. CDR1 is MNHEY, CDR2 SVGAGI, per germline. The CDR3 runs to 15 residues. The CDR3 reads CASSYSTSGTYEQYF. The CDR3 nucleotides read TGTGCCAGCAGTTACTCCACTAGCGGGACCTACGAGCAGTACTTC.

V gene TRBV27 combines with J gene TRBJ1-1; perhaps TRBD1 as D (6 bases). This CDR3 is built from 13 residues. Germline CDR1 MNHEY, CDR2 SMNVEV (reference sequence). Trimming cost V 6 bases and J 4 bases, with 12 bases left between them. The CDR3 sequence: CASRGGGGTEAFF. CDR3 sequence (DNA): TGTGCCAGCAGGGGAGGGGGAGGCACTGAAGCTTTCTTT.

The chain couples TRBV19 to TRBJ1-1; no definite D call. CDR3 length: 14 residues. Germline assignment: CDR1 LNHDA and CDR2 SQIVND (reference sequence). V lost 1 base and J lost 2, with 8 bases in between. The CDR3 sequence is CASSIVGANTEAFF. For the CDR3, the DNA is TGTGCCAGTAGTATAGTAGGAGCCAACACTGAAGCTTTCTTT.

The V and J genes are TRBV9 and TRBJ1-5, with D unresolved. The CDR3 loop spans 15 amino acids. V lost 0 bases and J 0 bases, leaving 7 bases between the germline ends. Germline V gene lookup returns CDR1 SGDLS and CDR2 YYNGEE. CDR3 sequence: CASSVGTSSNQPQHF. The CDR3 nucleotides are TGTGCCAGCAGCGTAGGTACAAGTAGCAATCAGCCCCAGCATTTT.

The chain joins TRBV9 to TRBJ2-2, with 8 bases aligning to TRBD2. Germline lookup yields CDR1 SGDLS and CDR2 YYNGEE. The V gene end was trimmed by 3 bases and the J gene end by 1 base; junction bases not matched to a gene: 20. The CDR3 totals 21 residues. CDR3 in amino acids: CASSGTSNSRLARENTGELFF. The DNA of the CDR3 is TGTGCCAGCAGCGGAACCTCTAACTCCCGACTAGCGCGAGAGAACACCGGGGAGCTGTTTTTT.

The chain joins TRBV12-5 to TRBJ2-1, with 8 positions matching TRBD2. Germline V gene lookup returns CDR1 LGHNT and CDR2 FRNRAP. The V gene end was trimmed by 0 bases and the J gene end by 6 bases; junction bases not matched to a gene: 16. This CDR3 spans 19 amino acids. The CDR3 is CASGLVWLAGLRSVNEQFF. DNA for the CDR3: TGTGCTAGTGGTTTGGTATGGCTAGCGGGTCTGAGGTCAGTCAATGAGCAGTTCTTC.

This clone was seen more than once but under ten times. The gene calls are TRBV6-4 and TRBJ2-3; 13 bases are shared with TRBD2. The length of the CDR3 is 16 residues. V was clipped by 6 bases and J by 2 bases; unmatched bases: 5. The V gene's germline CDR1 is MRHNA and CDR2 SNTAGT. CDR3 sequence (DNA): TGTGCCAGCAGCGGACTAGCGGGAGATTCCACAGATACGCAGTATTTT. Residues: CASSGLAGDSTDTQYF.

This clone was observed a few times. This chain joins TRBV2 and TRBJ1-2; D unclear. The ends were cut back, 3 bases at V and 7 bases at J, with 9 bases in the middle. This CDR3 spans 12 amino acids. The germline CDR1 and CDR2 sequences are SNHLY and FYNNEI. The chain's CDR3 is CASSESGGGYTF. The CDR3 DNA sequence: TGTGCCAGCAGTGAGTCAGGAGGTGGCTACACCTTC.